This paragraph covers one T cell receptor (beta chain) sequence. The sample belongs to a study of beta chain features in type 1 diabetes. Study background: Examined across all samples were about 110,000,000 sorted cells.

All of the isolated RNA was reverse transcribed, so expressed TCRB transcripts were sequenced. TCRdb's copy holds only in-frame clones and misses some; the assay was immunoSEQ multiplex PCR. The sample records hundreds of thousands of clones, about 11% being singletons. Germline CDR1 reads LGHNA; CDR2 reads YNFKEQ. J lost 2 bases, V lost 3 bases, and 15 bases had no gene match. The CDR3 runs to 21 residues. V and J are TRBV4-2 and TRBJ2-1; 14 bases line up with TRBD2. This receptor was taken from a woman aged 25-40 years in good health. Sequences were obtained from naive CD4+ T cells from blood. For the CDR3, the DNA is TGTGCCAGCAGCCAGGCCGGGACTAGCGGGAGCTTGGAGCACCCCTACAATGAGCAGTTCTTC. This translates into CASSQAGTSGSLEHPYNEQFF.